This T cell receptor (beta chain) was sequenced for a study of T cells in Graves' hyperthyroidism and ophthalmopathy (dated by TCRdb to about 2019). Some background on the complete study: Peripheral blood samples were taken at the time of initial diagnosis, prior to any treatment. To identify TCR V-J signatures that set the groups apart, the researchers used a discovery cohort of 90 to 100 patients, made up of fewer than 50 with Graves' ophthalmopathy and about 60 with stable Graves' hyperthyroidism. Prospective prediction of ophthalmopathy was tested in an independent validation cohort consisting of 18 hyperthyroidism patients and more than 15 patients who later progressed to ophthalmopathy. The 100 discovery patients were randomly split 7:3 into training and test sets. The study also compared thyroid tissue and blood T-cell repertoires from several Graves' hyperthyroidism patients. After sampling, hyperthyroidism patients received methimazole starting at 30 mg daily, and ophthalmopathy patients received high-dose intravenous methylprednisolone. According to the paper, TCR Vbeta CDR3 sequencing was carried out on 135 peripheral blood samples, which came from fewer than 50 ophthalmopathy, approximately 78 hyperthyroidism and approximately 17 progressor patients.

The germline V gene sets CDR1 to MNHGY and CDR2 to SAAAGT. The CDR3, cysteine through phenylalanine, is 19 amino acids long. Here the CDR3 DNA is all that survives: 57 bases in frame from base 1. V and J lose 3 bases and 4 bases, and a span of 27 bases separates them. TCR beta CDR3 regions were amplified from RNA transcripts. The first round of RT-PCR for the TCR CDR3 was performed with the HTBI primer set and the Qiagen OneStep RT-PCR kit. The libraries were constructed in a second round of multiplex PCR and then size-selected and purified. The libraries were sequenced on an Illumina HiSeq2000 using paired-end 100 bp reads. In the source study's methods: SOAPnuke was used to process the raw data, throwing out any read that contained adapters or uncalled bases, had a mean Phred below 15, or lacked an exact constant-primer or identifier match. High-quality paired reads were merged with COPE v1.2.5, and unique nucleotide sequences were defined as clonotypes. MiTCR v1.1 was used to align clonotypes to the IMGT TRBV, TRBD and TRBJ reference segments. The analysis was restricted to V-J combinations with a frequency above 0.0001, which together covered 98% to 99.2% of the repertoires. A TCS score was defined as the ratio between F50 (clonal expansion) and ExV (chaos), using BLOSUM62-based TCRdist between CDR3 peptides within each V-J. Welch's t-statistics and random forest reduced around 550 V-J features to 13, which were used in a naive Bayes classifier (R e1071). TCRdb passed the public sequencing reads through fastp at Q25 and MiXCR, retaining productive beta sequences. CDR3 protein duplicates are merged, each entry listing the most common genes and DNA. These V and J calls are TCRdb output, not the study's own analysis. The sample yields about 640,000 distinct CDR3 sequences; roughly 15% were counted once. Jointly, the top ten make up under 15% of the sample.

The investigation overall reported the following: A model built on a 13 V-J signature distinguished ophthalmopathy from stable hyperthyroidism, reaching roughly 88% sensitivity and about 81% specificity in cross-validation and 80%/75% in testing. During validation, the model predicted progression to ophthalmopathy a median of around six months ahead of onset, with 60% to 71% sensitivity and around 73% specificity. Most expanded thyroid clonotypes (frequency above 0.001) were also detected in blood, suggesting blood repertoires may reflect thyroid immune responses. Sample size was not statistically predetermined, and blinding of investigators to group allocation was not performed.

As to this clonotype: Its antigen is unknown. No clone much larger than this one lies a single base away; base qualities are absent.

Ophthalmopathy patients had moderately to severely active disease, with a Clinical Activity Score of 3 or more, a NOSPECS grade of 4 or more, and a disease duration of less than 3 months. Exclusion was applied to patients with uncontrolled infections, other autoimmune diseases, pregnancy or lactation. Diagnoses were established on the basis of clinical symptoms, serum thyroxine and TRAb, thyroid ultrasound, and orbital computed tomography. PBMCs were separated from around 9.1 ml of fresh peripheral blood using Ficoll-Paque density gradient centrifugation. Trizol reagent was used to extract total RNA, and RNA quality was then checked on an Agilent 2100 Bioanalyzer.

The sequence links TRBV6-8 to TRBJ1-1; the D gene remains uncertain. The specimen was blood. The sequence derives from a woman aged 50 to 65 with Graves' ophthalmopathy. At the DNA level, the sequence is TGTGCCAGCAGTTATTTCATGTCTCAAGTATACCTTTTGGGCACTGAAGCTTTCTTT. Its coded protein is CASSYFMSQVYLLGTEAFF.